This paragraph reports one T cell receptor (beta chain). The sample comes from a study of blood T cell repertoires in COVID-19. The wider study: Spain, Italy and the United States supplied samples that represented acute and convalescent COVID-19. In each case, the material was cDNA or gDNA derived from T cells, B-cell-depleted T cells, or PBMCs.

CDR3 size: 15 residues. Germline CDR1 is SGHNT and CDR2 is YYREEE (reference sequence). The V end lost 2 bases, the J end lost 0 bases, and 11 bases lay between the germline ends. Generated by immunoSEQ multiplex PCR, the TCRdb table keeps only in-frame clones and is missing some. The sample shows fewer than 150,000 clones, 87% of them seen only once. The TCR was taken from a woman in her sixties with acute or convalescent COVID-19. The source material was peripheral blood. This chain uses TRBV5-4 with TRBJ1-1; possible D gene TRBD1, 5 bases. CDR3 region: CASSFQGAMNTEAFF. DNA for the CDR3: TGTGCCAGCAGCTTCCAAGGGGCTATGAACACTGAAGCTTTCTTT.